Here is one T cell receptor beta chain with its context. Its antigen is undetermined. This entry is derived from a study of shared clonotypes between healthy human individuals. Study-wide context: Three CD4 naive, three CD4 memory, two CD8 naive and one CD8 memory plate were used per donor. Study outcomes and limitations: When compared with the clonotypes that were shared by all four sorted-subset donors, the non-shared clonotypes turned out to have lower generation probabilities. Clonotypes that were shared across a handful of donors made up about 4.5% of naive CD4 clonotypes.

Profiled with immunoSEQ multiplex PCR; TCRdb holds only in-frame clones, not every one. The table records about 960,000 clones, 70% to 85% of them present only once. V trimming: 1 base; J trimming: 2 bases; junction bases outside the gene matches: 6. This CDR3 is 16 amino acids long. Per germline, CDR1 LGHNA and CDR2 YSLEER. CD45RA+ naive and CD45RA-negative memory subsets were separated from CD4+ cells. The sequenced material came from memory CD4+ T cells sorted from blood. Subset indicated: CD45RA-negative fraction. The origin of this receptor is a man aged 18 to 29 in good health. The chain uses TRBV4-3 and TRBJ2-3; 7 bases agree with TRBD2. Here the CDR3 reads CASSQGQTSSTDTQYF. In DNA form, the CDR3 reads TGCGCCAGCAGCCAAGGGCAGACTAGCTCCACAGATACGCAGTATTTT.